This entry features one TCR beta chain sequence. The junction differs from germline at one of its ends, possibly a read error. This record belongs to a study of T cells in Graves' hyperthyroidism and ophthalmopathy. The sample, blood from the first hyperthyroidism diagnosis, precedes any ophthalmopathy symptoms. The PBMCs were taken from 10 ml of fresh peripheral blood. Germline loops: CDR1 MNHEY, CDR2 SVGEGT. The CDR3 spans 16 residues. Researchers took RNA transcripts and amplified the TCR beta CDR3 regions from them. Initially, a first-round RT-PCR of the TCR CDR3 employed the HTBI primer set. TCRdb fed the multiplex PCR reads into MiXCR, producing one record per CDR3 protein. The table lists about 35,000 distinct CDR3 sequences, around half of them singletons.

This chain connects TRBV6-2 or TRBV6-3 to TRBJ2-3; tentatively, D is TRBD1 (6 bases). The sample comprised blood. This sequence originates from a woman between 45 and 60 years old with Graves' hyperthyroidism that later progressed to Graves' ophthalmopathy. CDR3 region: CTSSELVGRGWDTQYF. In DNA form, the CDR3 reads TGTACCAGCAGTGAACTAGTGGGAAGGGGGTGGGATACGCAGTATTTT.